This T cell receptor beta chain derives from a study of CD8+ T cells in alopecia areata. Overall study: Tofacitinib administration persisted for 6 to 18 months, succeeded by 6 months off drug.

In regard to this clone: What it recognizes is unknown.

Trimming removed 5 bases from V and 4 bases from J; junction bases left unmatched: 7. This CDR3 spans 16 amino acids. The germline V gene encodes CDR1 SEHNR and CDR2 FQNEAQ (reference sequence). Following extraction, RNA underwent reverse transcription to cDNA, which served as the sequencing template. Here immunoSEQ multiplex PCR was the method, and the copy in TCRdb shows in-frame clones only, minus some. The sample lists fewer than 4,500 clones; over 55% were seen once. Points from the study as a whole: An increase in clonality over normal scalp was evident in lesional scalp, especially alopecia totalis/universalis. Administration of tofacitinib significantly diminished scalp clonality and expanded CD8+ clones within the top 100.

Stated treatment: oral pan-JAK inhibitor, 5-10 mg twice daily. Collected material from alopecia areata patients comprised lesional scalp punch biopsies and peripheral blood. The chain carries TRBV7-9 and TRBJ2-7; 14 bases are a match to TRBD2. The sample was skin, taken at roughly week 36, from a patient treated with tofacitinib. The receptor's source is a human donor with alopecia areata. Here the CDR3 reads CASSPSGLAGEYEQYF. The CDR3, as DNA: TGTGCCAGCAGCCCCTCGGGACTAGCGGGAGAATACGAGCAGTACTTC.